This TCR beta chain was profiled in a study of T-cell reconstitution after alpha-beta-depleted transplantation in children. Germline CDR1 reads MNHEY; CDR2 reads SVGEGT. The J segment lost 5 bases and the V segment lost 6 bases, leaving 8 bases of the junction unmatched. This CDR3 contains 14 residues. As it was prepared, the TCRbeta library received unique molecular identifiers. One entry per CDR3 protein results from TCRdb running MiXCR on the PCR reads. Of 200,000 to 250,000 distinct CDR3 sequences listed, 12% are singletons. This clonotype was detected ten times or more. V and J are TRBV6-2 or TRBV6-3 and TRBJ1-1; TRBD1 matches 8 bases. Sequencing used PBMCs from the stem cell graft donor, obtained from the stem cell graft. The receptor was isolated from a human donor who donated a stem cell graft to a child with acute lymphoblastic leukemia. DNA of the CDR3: TGTGCCAGCAGACTCCAGGGGGCCAGGACTGAAGCTTTCTTT. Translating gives CASRLQGARTEAFF.